One and the same sample provided the 7 T cell receptor beta chains below, sequenced in a study of shared clonotypes between healthy human individuals. Assay: immunoSEQ multiplex PCR; the TCRdb copy retains only in-frame clones and omits some. The sample records approximately 500,000 clones, 65% to 85% being singletons. The material sequenced was PBMCs. The receptor source for this set is a woman between 40 and 55 years old in good health. Some clones in this sample may be carry-over from other donors' samples.

The chain is built from TRBV6-5 and TRBJ1-5; a weak D match, TRBD1 (6 bases). V lost 5 bases to trimming and J lost 4 bases, with 12 bases between them. Germline V gene lookup returns CDR1 MNHEY and CDR2 SVGAGI. The CDR3 has 14 amino acids. The CDR3 here is CASSTQGLNQPQHF. CDR3 bases: TGTGCCAGCAGTACCCAGGGGTTGAATCAGCCCCAGCATTTT.

This rearrangement joins TRBV4-1 to TRBJ2-1, with a possible D match to TRBD1 (6 bases). The CDR3 is 13 residues long. Deletions cut 3 bases from V and 12 bases from J, with 15 bases between. CDR1 and CDR2 (germline): MGHRA, YSYEKL. The CDR3 loop is CASSHPGQRGQFF. In nucleotides, the CDR3 is TGCGCCAGCAGCCATCCCGGACAGCGAGGGCAGTTCTTC.

The rearrangement uses TRBV4-3 and TRBJ2-7; 10 nucleotides line up with TRBD2. Germline V gives CDR1 LGHNA, CDR2 YSLEER. This CDR3 contains 15 residues. Germline trimming cut 1 base from V and 5 bases from J; bases unmatched to any gene: 5. The CDR3 DNA reads TGCGCCAGCAGCCAAGTCCTAGCGGGAGCCCACGAGCAGTACTTC. Translated: CASSQVLAGAHEQYF.

The CDR3 sequence is CASGVGQRNTEAFF. The CDR3 nucleotides are TGTGCCTCCGGCGTAGGGCAGAGAAACACTGAAGCTTTCTTT. This chain links TRBV28 with TRBJ1-1; D is unclear. Germline CDR1 and CDR2: MDHEN and SYDVKM. CDR3 length equals 14 residues. With 11 bases removed from V and 2 bases from J, the gap between germline ends came to 18 bases.

The V call is TRBV7-8, the J call TRBJ1-5, with D tentatively TRBD1 (6 bases). The V end was cut by 5 bases, the J end by 4 bases, with 9 bases between. Germline-derived CDR1 and CDR2 are SGHVS and FQNEAQ. This CDR3 contains 13 residues. The CDR3 is CASSQGGNQPQHF. CDR3 DNA: TGTGCCAGCAGCCAAGGGGGGAATCAGCCCCAGCATTTT.

The CDR3 is CASRSLVTRPEQYF. The CDR3 DNA is TGTGCCAGCAGGTCACTAGTCACACGCCCCGAGCAGTACTTC. J is TRBJ2-7 and V is TRBV2; maybe TRBD2 (5 bases). V lost 6 bases, J lost 6 bases, and 18 bases lay in between. The CDR3 spans 14 residues. Germline CDR1 SNHLY, CDR2 FYNNEI.

The sample holds a few counts of this clone. This sequence joins TRBV7-9 and TRBJ1-2; tentative D call: TRBD1 (5 bases). CDR1 is SEHNR and CDR2 is FQNEAQ in the germline V gene (reference sequence). V was trimmed by 5 bases and J by 0 bases, leaving 19 bases between them. The CDR3 spans 17 residues. Written as DNA, the CDR3 is TGTGCCAGCAGCACTTACCTTTTAGGGGTAACTAACTATGGCTACACCTTC. This translates into CASSTYLLGVTNYGYTF.